This is a list of T cell receptor beta chains from one sample in a study of PD-1 blockade in classical Hodgkin lymphoma. Here immunoSEQ multiplex PCR was the method, and the copy in TCRdb shows in-frame clones only, minus some. This table has 30,000 to 50,000 clones, 76% appearing once. Sequencing used peripheral blood mononuclear cells (PBMCs), obtained at baseline. Every receptor here comes from a human donor with classical Hodgkin lymphoma. Each CDR3 is given with its conserved first and last residue. A D gene is named only where the DNA matches it firmly. For some rows the clone size is stated as once, few or many, or as a class when expanded; others skip it.

j_gene: TRBJ2-3; abundance: .; v_gene: TRBV5-4; d_gene: .; CDR3nt: TGTGCCAGCAGCTCCAGCACAGATACGCAGTATTTT; CDR3aa: CASSSSTDTQYF
j_gene: TRBJ2-1; abundance: .; v_gene: TRBV7-7; d_gene: TRBD1; CDR3nt: TGTGCTAGCAGCTTGGGACAGGGGTCCTACAATGAGCAGTTCTTC; CDR3aa: CASSLGQGSYNEQFF
j_gene: TRBJ2-1; abundance: .; v_gene: TRBV2; d_gene: .; CDR3nt: TGTGCCAGCAGACCGGGACCTAACAATGAGCAGTTCTTC; CDR3aa: CASRPGPNNEQFF
j_gene: TRBJ2-3; abundance: .; v_gene: TRBV5-6; d_gene: .; CDR3nt: TGTGCCAGCAGCTACAGGGTCTCCTTCCAATTCACAGATACGCAGTATTTT; CDR3aa: CASSYRVSFQFTDTQYF
j_gene: TRBJ2-7; abundance: .; v_gene: TRBV27; d_gene: .; CDR3nt: TGTGCCAGCAGTCCTTTGGGAGTCTCCTACGAGCAGTACTTC; CDR3aa: CASSPLGVSYEQYF
j_gene: TRBJ2-5; abundance: .; v_gene: TRBV28; d_gene: .; CDR3nt: TGTGCCAGCAGGGAGAGGGGGGAGACCCAGTACTTC; CDR3aa: CASRERGETQYF
j_gene: TRBJ2-1; abundance: .; v_gene: TRBV7-2; d_gene: TRBD2; CDR3nt: TGTGCCAGCAGCCCACGTGCCGGACTAGTGACCTACAATGAGCAGTTCTTC; CDR3aa: CASSPRAGLVTYNEQFF
j_gene: TRBJ1-1; abundance: .; v_gene: TRBV9; d_gene: .; CDR3nt: TGTGCCAGCAGCTCGACACCCCTTCAGGGGACTGAAGCTTTCTTT; CDR3aa: CASSSTPLQGTEAFF
j_gene: TRBJ2-3; abundance: .; v_gene: TRBV6-8; d_gene: .; CDR3nt: TGTGCCAGCAGTGACTCGGGGAGTTCAGATACGCAGTATTTT; CDR3aa: CASSDSGSSDTQYF
j_gene: TRBJ2-7; abundance: .; v_gene: TRBV10-3; d_gene: .; CDR3nt: TGTGCCATCAGTGATGGGGGACTGATCTACGAGCAGTACTTC; CDR3aa: CAISDGGLIYEQYF
j_gene: TRBJ2-7; abundance: .; v_gene: TRBV11-2; d_gene: .; CDR3nt: TGTGCCAGCAGCTTACAATGGGGGGTCCACGAGCAGTACTTC; CDR3aa: CASSLQWGVHEQYF
j_gene: TRBJ1-2; abundance: .; v_gene: TRBV15; d_gene: .; CDR3nt: TGTGCCACCAGCAGGACAGGAGTAGGTGGCTACACCTTC; CDR3aa: CATSRTGVGGYTF
j_gene: TRBJ2-7; abundance: .; v_gene: TRBV7-9; d_gene: TRBD2; CDR3nt: TGTGCCAGCAGCTTGACTAGCGGGAGTGGGAACGAGCAGTACTTC; CDR3aa: CASSLTSGSGNEQYF
j_gene: TRBJ1-1; abundance: .; v_gene: TRBV28; d_gene: .; CDR3nt: TGTGCCAGCAGTCCCACGAACACTGAAGCTTTCTTT; CDR3aa: CASSPTNTEAFF
j_gene: TRBJ2-3; abundance: .; v_gene: TRBV6-4; d_gene: .; CDR3nt: TGTGCCAGCAGTGATGAAGACGCCGGGGCGCAGTATTTT; CDR3aa: CASSDEDAGAQYF
j_gene: TRBJ1-2; abundance: few; v_gene: TRBV29-1; d_gene: .; CDR3nt: TGCAGCGTTGGGGAGGGTTTAGGCTACACCTTC; CDR3aa: CSVGEGLGYTF
j_gene: TRBJ2-7; abundance: many; v_gene: TRBV7-2; d_gene: TRBD2; CDR3nt: TGTGCCAGCAGCCATGGACTAGTGTACGAGCAGTACTTC; CDR3aa: CASSHGLVYEQYF
j_gene: TRBJ2-1; abundance: .; v_gene: TRBV29-1; d_gene: .; CDR3nt: TGCAGCGTTGAAGCGCCTGGACTGAGAGGAAATGAGCAGTTCTTC; CDR3aa: CSVEAPGLRGNEQFF
j_gene: TRBJ2-3; abundance: .; v_gene: TRBV28; d_gene: .; CDR3nt: TGTGCCAGCAGTTTAACGGACATGGGCACAGATACGCAGTATTTT; CDR3aa: CASSLTDMGTDTQYF
j_gene: TRBJ2-3; abundance: .; v_gene: TRBV27; d_gene: TRBD2; CDR3nt: TGTGCCAGCAGTTCCGGGACTAGCGGGGCCACGCAGTATTTT; CDR3aa: CASSSGTSGATQYF
j_gene: TRBJ2-7; abundance: once; v_gene: TRBV6-5; d_gene: TRBD2; CDR3nt: TGTGCCAGCAGTTACGCCCTAGCGGACACCTACGAGCAGTACTTC; CDR3aa: CASSYALADTYEQYF
j_gene: TRBJ1-6; abundance: .; v_gene: TRBV2; d_gene: .; CDR3nt: TGTGCCAGCAGTGAAGACAGTCGAGCTAATTCACCCCTCCACTTT; CDR3aa: CASSEDSRANSPLHF
j_gene: TRBJ1-3; abundance: .; v_gene: TRBV7-2; d_gene: .; CDR3nt: TGTGCCAGCAGCTTAGTTGGTGTGCTCTCTGGAAACACCATATATTTT; CDR3aa: CASSLVGVLSGNTIYF
j_gene: TRBJ2-3; abundance: .; v_gene: TRBV2; d_gene: .; CDR3nt: TGTGCCAGCAGTGTCCGGGGGGCGCTGGCAGATACGCAGTATTTT; CDR3aa: CASSVRGALADTQYF
j_gene: TRBJ2-5; abundance: .; v_gene: TRBV11-2; d_gene: .; CDR3nt: TGTGCCAGCAGCTTTACAGGTGCCCAGTACTTC; CDR3aa: CASSFTGAQYF
j_gene: TRBJ2-2; abundance: .; v_gene: TRBV28; d_gene: TRBD1; CDR3nt: TGTGCCAGCAGTCCCCTGGACAGGGAGTACACCGGGGAGCTGTTTTTT; CDR3aa: CASSPLDREYTGELFF
j_gene: TRBJ2-1; abundance: .; v_gene: TRBV18; d_gene: .; CDR3nt: TGTGCCAGCTCACCCTTGGAGGGCCTGACAGAGCAGTTCTTC; CDR3aa: CASSPLEGLTEQFF
j_gene: TRBJ2-3; abundance: .; v_gene: TRBV21-1; d_gene: .; CDR3nt: TGTGCCAGCACCCTAAACACCCTAATGAAAACAGATACGCAGTATTTT; CDR3aa: CASTLNTLMKTDTQYF
j_gene: TRBJ2-3; abundance: once; v_gene: TRBV6-6; d_gene: TRBD1; CDR3nt: TGTGCCAGCAGTTACAACAGGGGGCACACAGATACGCAGTATTTT; CDR3aa: CASSYNRGHTDTQYF
j_gene: TRBJ2-7; abundance: .; v_gene: TRBV6-4; d_gene: TRBD1; CDR3nt: TGTGCCAGCAGTGCCGTCGGGACAGGCACCTACGAGCAGTACTTC; CDR3aa: CASSAVGTGTYEQYF
j_gene: TRBJ1-1; abundance: many; v_gene: TRBV5-1; d_gene: .; CDR3nt: TGCGCCAGCAGCTACGTCACCGGGAACACTGAAGCTTTCTTT; CDR3aa: CASSYVTGNTEAFF
j_gene: TRBJ2-5; abundance: .; v_gene: TRBV10-3; d_gene: .; CDR3nt: TGTGCCATCAGTGCCTACGGGGAGACCCAGTACTTC; CDR3aa: CAISAYGETQYF
j_gene: TRBJ1-4; abundance: .; v_gene: TRBV7-6; d_gene: .; CDR3nt: TGTGCCAGCAGCTTCTTGGGGTCTAATGAAAAACTGTTTTTT; CDR3aa: CASSFLGSNEKLFF
j_gene: TRBJ2-5; abundance: .; v_gene: TRBV10-2; d_gene: TRBD2; CDR3nt: TGCGCCAGCAGTGAGGGGACTAGCGGGAGTATAAAGACCCAGTACTTC; CDR3aa: CASSEGTSGSIKTQYF
j_gene: TRBJ2-7; abundance: once; v_gene: TRBV18; d_gene: TRBD1; CDR3nt: TGTGCCAGCTCACCCGGACAGGGGAGCTCCTACGAGCAGTACTTC; CDR3aa: CASSPGQGSSYEQYF
j_gene: TRBJ2-1; abundance: .; v_gene: TRBV7-9; d_gene: .; CDR3nt: TGTGCCAGCAGCTTATCGCTGCTAGCACTCAATGAGCAGTTCTTC; CDR3aa: CASSLSLLALNEQFF
j_gene: TRBJ1-1; abundance: .; v_gene: TRBV28; d_gene: .; CDR3nt: TGTGCCAGCAGTTTTACCGGGGGTAGCCTGGCTTTCTTT; CDR3aa: CASSFTGGSLAFF
j_gene: TRBJ2-5; abundance: .; v_gene: TRBV5-4; d_gene: .; CDR3nt: TGTGCCAGCAGCTTCCGGACAGAAGAGACCCAGTACTTC; CDR3aa: CASSFRTEETQYF
j_gene: TRBJ1-1; abundance: .; v_gene: TRBV6-5; d_gene: .; CDR3nt: TGTGCCAGCAGCCGCGGGCGGGAAGCTTTCTTT; CDR3aa: CASSRGREAFF
j_gene: TRBJ1-4; abundance: .; v_gene: TRBV28; d_gene: .; CDR3nt: TGTGCCAGCACCCCTTACAGGAGCATTGCAACTAATGAAAAACTGTTTTTT; CDR3aa: CASTPYRSIATNEKLFF
j_gene: TRBJ2-3; abundance: .; v_gene: TRBV11-3; d_gene: .; CDR3nt: TGTGCCAGCAGCTTCGTTTCATCAGATACGCAGTATTTT; CDR3aa: CASSFVSSDTQYF
j_gene: TRBJ2-1; abundance: .; v_gene: TRBV9; d_gene: .; CDR3nt: TGTGCCAGCAGCGTAGAGGGCTCGCCGCGAGATGAGCAGTTCTTC; CDR3aa: CASSVEGSPRDEQFF
j_gene: TRBJ2-2; abundance: .; v_gene: TRBV14; d_gene: .; CDR3nt: TGTGCCAGCAGTCGAGGGCCTAACACCGGGGAGCTGTTTTTT; CDR3aa: CASSRGPNTGELFF
j_gene: TRBJ2-1; abundance: once; v_gene: TRBV9; d_gene: .; CDR3nt: TGTGCCAGCAGCGCCGTAGTTGGAGAGCAGTTCTTC; CDR3aa: CASSAVVGEQFF
j_gene: TRBJ2-2; abundance: .; v_gene: TRBV9; d_gene: .; CDR3nt: TGTGCCAGCAGACAGCGAAATACCGGGGAGCTGTTTTTT; CDR3aa: CASRQRNTGELFF
j_gene: TRBJ1-4; abundance: .; v_gene: TRBV14; d_gene: .; CDR3nt: TGTGCCAGCAGCACTCGTGAAAAACTGTTTTTT; CDR3aa: CASSTREKLFF
j_gene: TRBJ2-1; abundance: .; v_gene: TRBV4-1; d_gene: TRBD2; CDR3nt: TGCGCCAGCAGCCGTCAGGTGGCGGGAGGAGGGGTCAATGAGCAGTTCTTC; CDR3aa: CASSRQVAGGGVNEQFF
j_gene: TRBJ1-4; abundance: .; v_gene: TRBV2; d_gene: .; CDR3nt: TGTGCCAGCAGTTCCAGCGGCGGGGGTGAAAAACTGTTTTTT; CDR3aa: CASSSSGGGEKLFF